Presented here are 27 T cell receptor beta chains from one specimen sequenced in a study of blood T cell repertoires in COVID-19. TCRdb's copy holds only in-frame clones and misses some; the assay was immunoSEQ multiplex PCR. The table shows fewer than 300,000 clones, with approximately 89% occurring only once. The sequenced sample consisted of peripheral blood. The receptors stem from a woman in her twenties or thirties with COVID-19, enrolled during active disease.

This clone has just one count. The J gene is TRBJ2-3, the V gene TRBV5-1; 7 bases map to TRBD1. Germline V gives CDR1 SGHRS, CDR2 YFSETQ. Trimming cost V 0 bases and J 2 bases; bases outside gene matches: 3. The CDR3 has 15 residues. The CDR3 loop reads CASSLAGQHTDTQYF. The CDR3 nucleotides read TGCGCCAGCAGCTTGGCGGGACAGCACACAGATACGCAGTATTTT. Looking up the rest from reference TRBV5-1 and TRBJ2-3 gives the full variable domain: KAGVTQTPRYLIKTRGQQVTLSCSPISGHRSVSWYQQTPGQGLQFLFEYFSETQRNKGNFPGRFSGRQFSNSRSEMNVSTLELGDSALYLCASSLAGQHTDTQYFGPGTRLTVL.

This chain links TRBV19 with TRBJ1-5, with a possible D match to TRBD1 (6 bases). With 7 bases removed from V and 5 bases from J, the gap between germline ends came to 9 bases. The CDR3 totals 12 residues. Germline loops: CDR1 LNHDA, CDR2 SQIVND (reference sequence). CDR3 in amino acids: CASTTGYQPQHF. CDR3 DNA: TGTGCCAGTACGACAGGCTATCAGCCCCAGCATTTT.

The J gene is TRBJ1-5, the V gene TRBV4-2; the D is unclear. Germline CDR1 is LGHNA and CDR2 is YNFKEQ. There are 13 residues in the CDR3. V lost 1 base, J lost 4 bases, and 5 bases lay in between. This chain's CDR3 is CASSQVPNQPQHF. The CDR3 nucleotides are TGTGCCAGCAGCCAAGTCCCTAATCAGCCCCAGCATTTT.

CDR3 sequence reads: CASSLDTGMTDTQYF. CDR3 DNA sequence: TGCGCCAGCAGCTTGGACACAGGGATGACAGATACGCAGTATTTT. The V call is TRBV5-1, the J call TRBJ2-3; D may be TRBD1 (6 bases). The CDR3 has 15 residues. Trimming stripped 0 bases from V and 3 bases from J, with 11 bases between. Germline V gene lookup returns CDR1 SGHRS and CDR2 YFSETQ. The whole variable domain, filled in from reference TRBV5-1 and TRBJ2-3, reads KAGVTQTPRYLIKTRGQQVTLSCSPISGHRSVSWYQQTPGQGLQFLFEYFSETQRNKGNFPGRFSGRQFSNSRSEMNVSTLELGDSALYLCASSLDTGMTDTQYFGPGTRLTVL.

V is TRBV29-1 and J is TRBJ1-1; tentative D call: TRBD1 (6 bases). Trimming removed 6 bases at V and 7 bases at J, with 15 bases between. The CDR3 has 12 residues. CDR1 and CDR2 from the germline V gene are SQVTM and ANQGSEA. CDR3 coding DNA: TGCAGCGTGGACCCCGGGACACTTGAAGCTTTCTTT. Amino acids: CSVDPGTLEAFF.

The gene calls are TRBV6-5 and TRBJ1-2, with a tentative D call TRBD1 (5 bases). This CDR3 has 14 amino acids. With 5 bases removed from V and 8 bases from J, the gap between germline ends came to 18 bases. CDR1 is MNHEY, CDR2 SVGAGI, per germline. Here the CDR3 reads CASSHKGGAGGYTF. DNA of the CDR3: TGTGCCAGCAGTCACAAAGGCGGGGCAGGGGGCTACACCTTC.

The V call is TRBV5-6, the J call TRBJ2-1; 8 nucleotides align to TRBD2. J lost 3 bases, V lost 3 bases, and 5 bases had no gene match. The CDR3 extends over 15 amino acids. CDR1 is SGHDT, CDR2 YYEEEE, per germline. CDR3 sequence reads: CASSSIAGNYNEQFF. In DNA, the CDR3 is TGTGCCAGCAGCTCGATAGCGGGAAACTACAATGAGCAGTTCTTC.

The chain joins TRBV6-1 to TRBJ1-5, with TRBD1 matching 9 bases. The CDR3 length is 16 residues. V lost 3 bases, J lost 4 bases, and 7 bases stayed unmatched. CDR1 is MNHNS, CDR2 SASEGT, per germline. In nucleotides, the CDR3 is TGTGCCAGCAGTGACCGGGACAGGGTGGGGAATCAGCCCCAGCATTTT. Encoded protein: CASSDRDRVGNQPQHF.

This clone was recorded once. The chain employs TRBV13 and TRBJ2-3; 14 bases map to TRBD2. The V gene's germline CDR1 is PRHDT and CDR2 FYEKMQ (reference sequence). With 7 bases clipped from V and 7 bases from J, the junction kept 4 bases outside the gene matches. The CDR3 covers 14 residues. The CDR3 region is CASTWTSGRNTQYF. Here the CDR3 DNA reads TGTGCCAGCACCTGGACTAGCGGGAGGAATACGCAGTATTTT.

The chain links TRBV6-1 to TRBJ2-5; 7 bases agree with TRBD1. The ends lost 3 bases at V and 4 bases at J; junction bases unmatched: 5. Germline-derived CDR1 and CDR2 are MNHNS and SASEGT. This CDR3 comprises 14 residues. CDR3 loop: CASSERGRGETQYF. As DNA, the CDR3 is TGTGCCAGCAGTGAGAGGGGGCGCGGAGAGACCCAGTACTTC.

The V gene is TRBV15, the J gene TRBJ2-5; D not resolved. The V end was cut by 1 base, the J end by 5 bases, with 17 bases between. CDR3 size: 16 residues. Germline V lookup: CDR1 LNHNV, CDR2 YYDKDF (reference sequence). The CDR3 sequence is CATSRVSPLVGETQYF. The DNA of the CDR3 is TGTGCCACCAGCAGAGTTTCGCCTCTCGTCGGGGAGACCCAGTACTTC.

In DNA, the CDR3 is TGTGCCAGCAGCCAGCCGGGACAGGGGTTGTACGAGCAGTACTTC. This codes for CASSQPGQGLYEQYF. The rearrangement links TRBV7-2 to TRBJ2-7; TRBD1 agrees at 10 bases. Germline assignment: CDR1 SGHTA and CDR2 FQGNSA. The V and J ends lost 5 bases and 4 bases, in that order; junction bases with no gene match: 8. The CDR3 length is 15 residues.

The rearrangement links TRBV2 to TRBJ2-1; 13 bases line up with TRBD2. Germline loops: CDR1 SNHLY, CDR2 FYNNEI. The V segment lost 6 bases and the J segment 0 bases; nucleotides outside the gene matches: 2. The CDR3 extends over 16 amino acids. The CDR3 sequence: CASSRLAGGSYNEQFF. Here the CDR3 DNA reads TGTGCCAGCAGCCGACTAGCGGGGGGCTCCTACAATGAGCAGTTCTTC.

J is TRBJ2-3 and V is TRBV2; 9 nucleotides match TRBD2. From germline, CDR1 is SNHLY and CDR2 FYNNEI. The CDR3 has 14 residues. Losses at the gene ends were 8 bases for V and 3 bases for J; bases not matched to a gene: 6. The CDR3, as DNA: TGTGCCAGCGGGCTAGCGGGGCAGACAGATACGCAGTATTTT. Its translation: CASGLAGQTDTQYF.

The chain couples TRBV7-2 to TRBJ1-1; a possible D gene is TRBD1 (6 bases). The CDR3 totals 13 residues. V dropped 5 bases and J dropped 3 bases, with 10 bases sitting between them. Germline V gene sequence: CDR1 SGHTA, CDR2 FQGNSA. The CDR3 DNA reads TGTGCCAGCAGCCGGGACACCTACACTGAAGCTTTCTTT. It yields the protein CASSRDTYTEAFF.

V gene TRBV15 combines with J gene TRBJ2-7; tentative D call: TRBD1 (6 bases). The CDR3 runs to 14 residues. Trimming left V 1 base short and J 2 bases short, with 9 bases between. The germline V gene has CDR1 LNHNV and CDR2 YYDKDF (reference sequence). Here the CDR3 reads CATSRGGGTYEQYF. CDR3 in DNA: TGTGCCACCAGCAGAGGAGGGGGAACCTACGAGCAGTACTTC.

The CDR3 is CASLQGPTYEQYF. The CDR3 DNA reads as TGTGCCAGCTTACAGGGACCAACCTACGAGCAGTACTTC. V is TRBV2 and J is TRBJ2-7, with D maybe TRBD1 (6 bases). Germline V CDR1 and CDR2: SNHLY, FYNNEI. V dropped 8 bases and J dropped 2 bases, with 13 bases sitting between them. This CDR3 contains 13 residues.

This clone was found once. The genes are TRBV12-1 and TRBJ1-2; whether TRBD1, the table's D call, matches the DNA was not checked. TRBV12-1 is shown as a pseudogene. The CDR3 contains 20 residues. CDR3 residues: CASSLPPGQGQTKPNYGYTF. In DNA, the CDR3 is TGTGCCAGCAGCTTACCCCCGGGACAGGGTCAGACGAAACCTAACTATGGCTACACCTTC.

Here the CDR3 reads CASSFLGQGSSGELFF. Here the CDR3 DNA reads TGTGCCAGCAGCTTCCTCGGACAGGGTAGTAGCGGGGAGCTGTTTTTT. This chain uses TRBV7-9 with TRBJ2-2; 8 nucleotides align to TRBD1. CDR3 size: 16 residues. V trimming: 3 bases; J trimming: 7 bases; junction bases outside the gene matches: 10. CDR1 and CDR2 (germline): SEHNR, FQNEAQ (reference sequence).

This chain connects TRBV18 to TRBJ1-1, with a possible D match to TRBD1 (6 bases). V gave up 6 bases and J gave up 1 base, with 12 bases separating them. CDR1 is KGHSH and CDR2 is LQKENI in the germline V gene. The CDR3 is 14 amino acids. In DNA, the CDR3 is TGTGCCAGCTCTAGGGACACCGCGAACACTGAAGCTTTCTTT. It is translated as CASSRDTANTEAFF.

The rearrangement joins TRBV7-2 to TRBJ2-7; 8 nucleotides agree with TRBD1. The CDR3 consists of 14 residues. The trim removed 5 bases at V and 4 bases at J, leaving 7 bases unmatched. CDR1 SGHTA and CDR2 FQGNSA come from the germline V gene. The CDR3 sequence is CASSPRDRSYEQYF. The CDR3 bases are TGTGCCAGCAGCCCCAGGGACAGGTCGTACGAGCAGTACTTC.

The rearrangement links TRBV18 to TRBJ1-1; the match to TRBD1 covers 8 bases. The CDR3 length is 19 residues. Germline loops: CDR1 KGHSH, CDR2 LQKENI. The J segment lost 1 base and the V segment lost 3 bases, leaving 16 bases of the junction unmatched. CDR3 nucleotide sequence: TGTGCCAGCTCACCGCTGACGGACAGGGAGTCAACAGCGAACACTGAAGCTTTCTTT. It encodes CASSPLTDRESTANTEAFF.

This clone was counted once. The chain carries TRBV7-3 and TRBJ2-7, with 8 bases fitting TRBD2. This CDR3 has 14 residues. Per germline, CDR1 SGHTA and CDR2 FQGTGA. V lost 2 bases to trimming and J lost 4 bases; unmatched junction nucleotides: 4. Here the CDR3 reads CASSLQAGAYEQYF. DNA for the CDR3: TGTGCCAGCAGCTTACAAGCGGGAGCATACGAGCAGTACTTC.

This rearrangement joins TRBV4-2 to TRBJ1-3, with D possibly matching TRBD1 (5 bases). CDR3 length: 15 amino acids. Trimming stripped 0 bases from V and 2 bases from J, with 8 bases between. Germline V gene lookup returns CDR1 LGHNA and CDR2 YNFKEQ. This CDR3 is CASSQEEGAGNTIYF. For the CDR3, the DNA is TGTGCCAGCAGCCAAGAAGAAGGGGCTGGAAACACCATATATTTT.

This chain joins TRBV6-5 and TRBJ2-1; 12 nucleotides line up with TRBD2. CDR1 is MNHEY and CDR2 is SVGAGI in the germline V gene. J was trimmed by 4 bases and V by 5 bases; bases with no gene match: 3. The CDR3 covers 15 residues. The CDR3 nucleotides are TGTGCCAGCAGTACTAGCGGGAGGCCTTACAATGAGCAGTTCTTC. Its protein is CASSTSGRPYNEQFF.

The V gene is TRBV3-1 (or the pseudogene TRBV3-2), the J gene TRBJ2-2; perhaps TRBD1 as D (6 bases). The ends were cut back, 6 bases at V and 3 bases at J, with 11 bases in the middle. The CDR3 has 14 residues. From germline, CDR1 is LGHDT and CDR2 YNNKEL (reference sequence). DNA for the CDR3: TGTGCCAGCAGGACCGGGACATACACCGGGGAGCTGTTTTTT. Translated, it gives CASRTGTYTGELFF.

This chain links TRBV4-1 with TRBJ2-1; 10 nucleotides agree with TRBD2. The CDR3 runs to 18 residues. Germline CDR1 reads MGHRA; CDR2 reads YSYEKL. The J segment lost 6 bases and the V segment lost 1 base, leaving 12 bases of the junction unmatched. The CDR3, as DNA: TGCGCCAGCAGCCAAGTTTTCCTAGCGGGAGAGAGGTCCAATGAGCAGTTCTTC. Its translation is CASSQVFLAGERSNEQFF.